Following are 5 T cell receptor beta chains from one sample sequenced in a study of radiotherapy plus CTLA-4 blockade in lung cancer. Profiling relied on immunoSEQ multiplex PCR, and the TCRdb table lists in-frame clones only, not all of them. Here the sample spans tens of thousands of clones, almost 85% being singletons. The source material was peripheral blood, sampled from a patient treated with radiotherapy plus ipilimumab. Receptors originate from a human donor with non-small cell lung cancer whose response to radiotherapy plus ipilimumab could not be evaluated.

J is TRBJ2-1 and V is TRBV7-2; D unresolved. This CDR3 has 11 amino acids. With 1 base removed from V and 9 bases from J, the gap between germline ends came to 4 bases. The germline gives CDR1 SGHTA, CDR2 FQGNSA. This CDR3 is CASSLGIEQFF. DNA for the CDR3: TGTGCCAGCAGCTTAGGTATTGAGCAGTTCTTC.

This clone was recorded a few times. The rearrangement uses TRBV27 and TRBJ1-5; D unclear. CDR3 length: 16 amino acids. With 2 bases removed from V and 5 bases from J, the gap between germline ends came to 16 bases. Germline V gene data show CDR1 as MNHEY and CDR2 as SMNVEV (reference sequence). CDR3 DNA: TGTGCCAGCAGTTTACGCGCCCTACTGAGGGATCAGCCCCAGCATTTT. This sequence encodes CASSLRALLRDQPQHF.

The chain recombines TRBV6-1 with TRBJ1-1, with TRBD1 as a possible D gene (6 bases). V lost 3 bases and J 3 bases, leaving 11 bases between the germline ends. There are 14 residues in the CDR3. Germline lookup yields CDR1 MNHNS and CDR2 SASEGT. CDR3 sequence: CASSDKQGYTEAFF. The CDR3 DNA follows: TGTGCCAGCAGTGACAAACAGGGTTACACTGAAGCTTTCTTT.

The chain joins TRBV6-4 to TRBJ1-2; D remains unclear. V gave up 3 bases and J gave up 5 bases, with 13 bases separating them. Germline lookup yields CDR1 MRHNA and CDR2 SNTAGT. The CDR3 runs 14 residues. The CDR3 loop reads CASSESGFGYGYTF. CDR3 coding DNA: TGTGCCAGCAGTGAGTCCGGATTCGGGTATGGCTACACCTTC.

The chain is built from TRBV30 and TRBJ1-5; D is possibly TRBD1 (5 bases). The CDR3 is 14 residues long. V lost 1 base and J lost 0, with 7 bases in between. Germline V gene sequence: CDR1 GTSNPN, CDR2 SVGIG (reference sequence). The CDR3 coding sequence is TGTGCCTGGAGTGAGGGGAATAGCAATCAGCCCCAGCATTTT. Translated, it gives CAWSEGNSNQPQHF.